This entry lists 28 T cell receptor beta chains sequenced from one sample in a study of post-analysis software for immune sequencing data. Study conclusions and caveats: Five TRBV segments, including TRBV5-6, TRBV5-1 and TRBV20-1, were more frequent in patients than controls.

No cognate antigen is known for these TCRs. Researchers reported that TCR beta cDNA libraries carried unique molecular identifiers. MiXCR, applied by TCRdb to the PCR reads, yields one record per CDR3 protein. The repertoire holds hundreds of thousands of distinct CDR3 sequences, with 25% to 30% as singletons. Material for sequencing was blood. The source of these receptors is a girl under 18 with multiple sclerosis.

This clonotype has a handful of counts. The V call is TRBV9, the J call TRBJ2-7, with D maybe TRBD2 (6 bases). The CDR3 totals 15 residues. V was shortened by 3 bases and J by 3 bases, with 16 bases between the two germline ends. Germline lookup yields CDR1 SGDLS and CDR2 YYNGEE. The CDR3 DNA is TGTGCCAGCAGCGGGGGGACCTGGGGGGACTACGAGCAGTACTTC. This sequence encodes CASSGGTWGDYEQYF.

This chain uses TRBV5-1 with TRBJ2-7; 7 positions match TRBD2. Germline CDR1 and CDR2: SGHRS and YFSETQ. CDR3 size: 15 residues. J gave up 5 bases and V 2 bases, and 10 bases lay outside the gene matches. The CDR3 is CASSFNGGKDNEQYF. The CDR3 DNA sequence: TGCGCCAGCAGCTTTAACGGGGGGAAAGATAACGAGCAGTACTTC.

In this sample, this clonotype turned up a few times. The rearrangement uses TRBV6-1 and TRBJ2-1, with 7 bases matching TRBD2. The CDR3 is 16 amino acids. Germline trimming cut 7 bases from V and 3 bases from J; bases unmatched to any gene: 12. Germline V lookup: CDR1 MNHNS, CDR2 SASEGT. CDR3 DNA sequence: TGTGCCAGCAATCCATCGATTAGCGGGCGCTACAATGAGCAGTTCTTC. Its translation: CASNPSISGRYNEQFF.

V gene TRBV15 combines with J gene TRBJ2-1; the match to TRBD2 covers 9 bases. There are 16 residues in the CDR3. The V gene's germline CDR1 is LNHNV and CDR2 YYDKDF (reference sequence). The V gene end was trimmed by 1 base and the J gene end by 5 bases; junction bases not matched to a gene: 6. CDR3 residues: CATSRGTSGLNNEQFF. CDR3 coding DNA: TGTGCCACCAGCAGAGGAACTAGCGGGCTAAACAATGAGCAGTTCTTC.

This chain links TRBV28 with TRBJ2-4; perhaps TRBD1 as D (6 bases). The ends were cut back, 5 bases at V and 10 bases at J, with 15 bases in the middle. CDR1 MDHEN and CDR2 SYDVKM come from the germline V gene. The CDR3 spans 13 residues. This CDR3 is CASSPNRDRIQYF. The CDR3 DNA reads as TGTGCCAGCAGTCCGAACAGGGATCGGATTCAGTACTTC.

The CDR3 sequence: CASRRQESEKLFF. The CDR3 DNA sequence: TGTGCCAGCAGGCGACAGGAGTCTGAAAAACTGTTTTTT. This sequence joins TRBV6-1 and TRBJ1-4; D possibly corresponds to TRBD1 (6 bases). Germline V lookup: CDR1 MNHNS, CDR2 SASEGT. Trimming left V 6 bases short and J 7 bases short, with 12 bases between. The CDR3 extends over 13 amino acids.

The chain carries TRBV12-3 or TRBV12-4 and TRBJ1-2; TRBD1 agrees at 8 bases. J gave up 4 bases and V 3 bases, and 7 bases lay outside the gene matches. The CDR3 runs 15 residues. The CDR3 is CASSLRDRPLYGYTF. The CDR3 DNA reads TGTGCCAGCAGTTTGCGGGACAGGCCACTCTATGGCTACACCTTC.

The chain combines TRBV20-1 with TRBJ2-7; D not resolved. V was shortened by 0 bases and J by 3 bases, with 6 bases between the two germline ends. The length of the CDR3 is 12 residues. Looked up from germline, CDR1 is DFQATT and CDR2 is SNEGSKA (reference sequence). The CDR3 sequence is CSARDRHYEQYF. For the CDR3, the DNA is TGCAGTGCTAGAGATCGCCACTACGAGCAGTACTTC.

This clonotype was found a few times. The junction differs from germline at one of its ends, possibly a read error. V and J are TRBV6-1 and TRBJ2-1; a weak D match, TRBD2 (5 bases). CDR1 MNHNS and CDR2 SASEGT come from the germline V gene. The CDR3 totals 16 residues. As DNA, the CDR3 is TGTGCCAGCAGTGAATTGGGGAGAAGGTCCTGCAATGAGCAGTTCTTC. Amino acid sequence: CASSELGRRSCNEQFF.

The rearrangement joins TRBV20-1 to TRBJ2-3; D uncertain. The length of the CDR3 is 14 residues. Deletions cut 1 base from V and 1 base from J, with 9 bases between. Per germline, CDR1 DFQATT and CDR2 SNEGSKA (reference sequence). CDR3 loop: CSARAPLGTDTQYF. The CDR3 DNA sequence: TGCAGTGCTAGAGCCCCCCTGGGCACAGATACGCAGTATTTT.

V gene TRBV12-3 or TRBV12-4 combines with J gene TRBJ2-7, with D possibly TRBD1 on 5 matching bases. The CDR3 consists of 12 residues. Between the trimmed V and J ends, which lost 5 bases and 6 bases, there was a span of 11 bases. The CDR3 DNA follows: TGTGCCAGCAGTCTCGGACAATCCGAGCAGTACTTC. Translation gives CASSLGQSEQYF.

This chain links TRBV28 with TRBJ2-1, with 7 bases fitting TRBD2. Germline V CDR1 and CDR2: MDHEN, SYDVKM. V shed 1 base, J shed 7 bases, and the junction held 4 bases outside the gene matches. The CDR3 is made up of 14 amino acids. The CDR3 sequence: CASSLSLGGNEQFF. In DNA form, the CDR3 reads TGTGCCAGCAGTTTATCTCTCGGGGGGAATGAGCAGTTCTTC. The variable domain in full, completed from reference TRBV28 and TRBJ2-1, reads DVKVTQSSRYLVKRTGEKVFLECVQDMDHENMFWYRQDPGLGLRLIYFSYDVKMKEKGDIPEGYSVSREKKERFSLILESASTNQTSMYLCASSLSLGGNEQFFGPGTRLTVL.

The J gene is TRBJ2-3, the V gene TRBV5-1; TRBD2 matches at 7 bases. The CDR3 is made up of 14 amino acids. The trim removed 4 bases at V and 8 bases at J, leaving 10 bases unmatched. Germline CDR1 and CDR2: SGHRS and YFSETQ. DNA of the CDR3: TGCGCCAGCAGCACTTCTATAGCGGGCCTTACGCAGTATTTT. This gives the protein CASSTSIAGLTQYF.

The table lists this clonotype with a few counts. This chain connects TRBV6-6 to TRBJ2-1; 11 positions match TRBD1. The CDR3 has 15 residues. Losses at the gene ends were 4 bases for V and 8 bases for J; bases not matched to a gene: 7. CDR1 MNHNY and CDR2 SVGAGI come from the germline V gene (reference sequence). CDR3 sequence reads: CASSSGQGARDEQFF. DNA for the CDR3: TGTGCCAGCAGTTCCGGACAGGGGGCGCGAGATGAGCAGTTCTTC.

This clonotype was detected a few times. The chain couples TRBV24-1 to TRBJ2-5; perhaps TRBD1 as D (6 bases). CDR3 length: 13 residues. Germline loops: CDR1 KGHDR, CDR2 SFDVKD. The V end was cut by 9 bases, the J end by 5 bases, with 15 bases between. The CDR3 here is CATAGAGEETQYF. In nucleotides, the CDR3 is TGTGCCACCGCCGGAGCAGGGGAGGAGACCCAGTACTTC.

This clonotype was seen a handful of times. CDR3 residues: CSAQLAEYNEQFF. CDR3 DNA: TGCAGTGCGCAACTAGCGGAATACAATGAGCAGTTCTTC. This chain joins TRBV20-1 and TRBJ2-1; 8 bases fit TRBD2. Germline CDR1 and CDR2: DFQATT and SNEGSKA (reference sequence). V gave up 6 bases and J gave up 4 bases; unmatched junction bases: 5. CDR3 length: 13 amino acids.

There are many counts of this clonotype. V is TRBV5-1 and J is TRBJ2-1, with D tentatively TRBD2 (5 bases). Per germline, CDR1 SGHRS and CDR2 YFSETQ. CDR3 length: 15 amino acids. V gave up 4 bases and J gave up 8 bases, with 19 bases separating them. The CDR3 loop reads CASSRWGATTDEQFF. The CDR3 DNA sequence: TGCGCCAGCAGCCGTTGGGGAGCCACAACAGATGAGCAGTTCTTC.

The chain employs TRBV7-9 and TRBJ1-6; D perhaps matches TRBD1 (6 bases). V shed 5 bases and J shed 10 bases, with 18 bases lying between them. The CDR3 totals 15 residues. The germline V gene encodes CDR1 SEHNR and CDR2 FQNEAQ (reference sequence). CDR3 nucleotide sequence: TGTGCCAGCAGCGGTCCCGGAGGGGGAAACTCACCCCTCCACTTT. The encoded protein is CASSGPGGGNSPLHF.

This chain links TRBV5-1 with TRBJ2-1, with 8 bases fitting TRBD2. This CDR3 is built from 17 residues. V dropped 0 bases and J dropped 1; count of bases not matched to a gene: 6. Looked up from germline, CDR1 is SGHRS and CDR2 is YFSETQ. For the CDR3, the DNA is TGCGCCAGCAGCTTGGCCGGTCTAGCGGGTTCCTACAATGAGCAGTTCTTC. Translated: CASSLAGLAGSYNEQFF. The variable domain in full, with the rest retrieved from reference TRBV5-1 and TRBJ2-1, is KAGVTQTPRYLIKTRGQQVTLSCSPISGHRSVSWYQQTPGQGLQFLFEYFSETQRNKGNFPGRFSGRQFSNSRSEMNVSTLELGDSALYLCASSLAGLAGSYNEQFFGPGTRLTVL.

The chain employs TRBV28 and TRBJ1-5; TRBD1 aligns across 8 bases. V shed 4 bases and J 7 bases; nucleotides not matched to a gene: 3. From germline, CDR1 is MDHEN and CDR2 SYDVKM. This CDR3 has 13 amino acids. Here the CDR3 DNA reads TGTGCCAGCAGTTCAGGGGGCAGCCAGCCCCAGCATTTT. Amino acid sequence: CASSSGGSQPQHF.

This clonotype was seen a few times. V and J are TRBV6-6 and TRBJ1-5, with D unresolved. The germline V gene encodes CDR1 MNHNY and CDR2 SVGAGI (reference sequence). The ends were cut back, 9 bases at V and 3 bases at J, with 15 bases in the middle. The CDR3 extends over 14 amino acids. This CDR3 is CASALQANNQPQHF. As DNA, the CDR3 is TGTGCCAGTGCTTTACAAGCTAACAATCAGCCCCAGCATTTT.

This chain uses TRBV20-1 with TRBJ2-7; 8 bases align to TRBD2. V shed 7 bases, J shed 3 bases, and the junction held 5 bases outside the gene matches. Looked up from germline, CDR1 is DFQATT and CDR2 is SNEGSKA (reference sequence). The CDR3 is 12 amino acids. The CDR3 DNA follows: TGCAGTGGAGAAAGCGGGAGCTACGAGCAGTACTTC. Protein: CSGESGSYEQYF.

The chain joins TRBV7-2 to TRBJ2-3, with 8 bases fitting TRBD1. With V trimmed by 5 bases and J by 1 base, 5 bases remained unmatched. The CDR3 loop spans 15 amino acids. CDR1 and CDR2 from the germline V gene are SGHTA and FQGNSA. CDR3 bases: TGTGCCAGCAGCCAGCCGACAGGGGGCACAGATACGCAGTATTTT. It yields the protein CASSQPTGGTDTQYF.

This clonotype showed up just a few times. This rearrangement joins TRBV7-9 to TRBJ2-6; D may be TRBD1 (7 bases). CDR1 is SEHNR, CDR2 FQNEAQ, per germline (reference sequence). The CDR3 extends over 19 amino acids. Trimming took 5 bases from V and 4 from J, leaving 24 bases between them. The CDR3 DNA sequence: TGTGCCAGCAGCCCCCTAGGGGAGGCAGGGGGTGCGGGGGCCAACGTCCTGACTTTC. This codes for CASSPLGEAGGAGANVLTF.

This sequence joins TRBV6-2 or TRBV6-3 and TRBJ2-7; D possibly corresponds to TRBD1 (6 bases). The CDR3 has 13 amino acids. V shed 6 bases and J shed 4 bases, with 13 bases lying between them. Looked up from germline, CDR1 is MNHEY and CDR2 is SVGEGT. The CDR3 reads CASRTGTYYEQYF. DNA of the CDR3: TGTGCCAGCAGAACCGGGACATATTACGAGCAGTACTTC.

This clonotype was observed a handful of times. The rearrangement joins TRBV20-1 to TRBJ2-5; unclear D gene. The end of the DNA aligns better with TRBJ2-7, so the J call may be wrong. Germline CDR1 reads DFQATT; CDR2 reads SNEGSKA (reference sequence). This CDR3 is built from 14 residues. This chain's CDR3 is CSARDGWGGNEQYF. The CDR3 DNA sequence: TGCAGTGCTAGAGATGGGTGGGGTGGGAACGAGCAGTACTTC.

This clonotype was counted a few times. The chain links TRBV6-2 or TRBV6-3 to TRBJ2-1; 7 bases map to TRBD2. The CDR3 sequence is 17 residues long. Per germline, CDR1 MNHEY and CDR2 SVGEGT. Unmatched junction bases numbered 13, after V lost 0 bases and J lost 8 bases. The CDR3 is CASSYSRAGTFWDEQFF. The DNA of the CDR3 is TGTGCCAGCAGTTACTCCAGAGCGGGGACCTTCTGGGATGAGCAGTTCTTC.

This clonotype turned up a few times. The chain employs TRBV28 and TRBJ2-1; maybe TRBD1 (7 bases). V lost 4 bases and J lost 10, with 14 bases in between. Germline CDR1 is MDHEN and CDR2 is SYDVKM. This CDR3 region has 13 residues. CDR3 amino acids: CASSSSQGREQFF. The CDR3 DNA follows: TGTGCCAGCAGTTCCTCACAGGGGAGGGAGCAGTTCTTC.